This T cell receptor (beta chain) comes out of a study of OX40 agonist ivuxolimab in advanced cancers. This CDR3 region has 16 residues. V dropped 6 bases and J dropped 1; count of bases not matched to a gene: 5. Germline V CDR1 and CDR2: SNHLY, FYNNEI. The study sampled blood at baseline, cycle 4 day 1, and cycle 7 day 1. Sequencing used immunoSEQ multiplex PCR; TCRdb keeps in-frame clones, though not all of them. The sample holds 67,000 or so clones; more than 80% are singletons and the top ten take 2.8%. This clonotype was obtained from an adult with an advanced solid tumor such as melanoma, head and neck, liver or kidney cancer. V and J are TRBV2 and TRBJ2-2; 10 nucleotides match TRBD1. The sequenced sample was CD4+ or CD8+ T cells sorted from blood, obtained in a trial of the OX40 agonist ivuxolimab. For the CDR3, the DNA is TGTGCCAGCAGAGTCGGGACAGGGGTGAACACCGGGGAGCTGTTTTTT. It encodes CASRVGTGVNTGELFF.